The present T cell receptor beta chain was sequenced within a study of cytomegalovirus exposure and HLA in healthy donors. Unrecorded immune exposures were likely, despite nominal health at sampling. PCR employed 60 Vbeta and 13 Jbeta primers. The table came from immunoSEQ multiplex PCR; TCRdb's copy has only in-frame clones and leaves some out. The table includes about 180,000 clones, approximately 81% detected once. Comments on this clone: The target antigen is unknown.

This CDR3 has 11 residues. Trimming removed 7 bases from V and 3 bases from J, with 7 bases in between. General study findings and limits: Of the V segments, some could not be distinguished, including TRBV6-2 and TRBV6-3, and were excluded.

J is TRBJ1-1 and V is TRBV5-3; D possibly corresponds to TRBD1 (5 bases). TRBV5-3 is an ORF, with its function uncertain. Sequencing was done on a sample of PBMCs. This TCR was recovered from a female donor in good health and CMV-seronegative. This chain's CDR3 is CARRGDTEAFF. CDR3 sequence (DNA): TGTGCCAGACGGGGGGACACTGAAGCTTTCTTT.